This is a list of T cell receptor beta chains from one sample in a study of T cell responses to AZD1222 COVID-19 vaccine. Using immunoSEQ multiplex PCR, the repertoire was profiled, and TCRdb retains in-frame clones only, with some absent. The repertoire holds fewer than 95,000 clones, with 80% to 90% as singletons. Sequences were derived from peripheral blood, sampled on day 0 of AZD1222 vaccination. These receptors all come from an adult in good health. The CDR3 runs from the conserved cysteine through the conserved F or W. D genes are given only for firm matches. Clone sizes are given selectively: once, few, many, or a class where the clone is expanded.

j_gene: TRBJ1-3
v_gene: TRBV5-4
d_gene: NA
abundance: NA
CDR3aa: CASSFDNTIYF
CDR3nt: TGTGCCAGCAGCTTTGACAACACCATATATTTT

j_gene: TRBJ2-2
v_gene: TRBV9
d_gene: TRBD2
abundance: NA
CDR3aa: CASSVNAGVPGELFF
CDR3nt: TGTGCCAGCAGCGTCAATGCGGGAGTTCCCGGGGAGCTGTTTTTT

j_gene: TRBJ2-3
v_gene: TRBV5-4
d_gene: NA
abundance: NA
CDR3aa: CASSGKAGATTDTQYF
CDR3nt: TGTGCCAGCAGCGGCAAAGCGGGCGCGACCACAGATACGCAGTATTTT

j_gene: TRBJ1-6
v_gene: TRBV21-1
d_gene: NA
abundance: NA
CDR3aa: CASSLDRPSDSPLHF
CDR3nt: TGTGCCAGCAGCTTGGACAGGCCTTCAGATTCACCCCTCCACTTT

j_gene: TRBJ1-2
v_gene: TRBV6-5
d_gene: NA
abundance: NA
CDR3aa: CASSYETYGGYTF
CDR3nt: TGTGCCAGCAGTTACGAAACGTACGGTGGCTACACCTTC

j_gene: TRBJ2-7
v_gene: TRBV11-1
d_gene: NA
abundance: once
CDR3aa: CASSSMVTYEQYF
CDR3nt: TGTGCCAGCAGCTCAATGGTGACGTACGAGCAGTACTTC

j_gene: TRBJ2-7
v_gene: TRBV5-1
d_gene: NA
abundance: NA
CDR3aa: CASSSAYEQYF
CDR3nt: TGCGCCAGCAGCTCCGCCTACGAGCAGTACTTC

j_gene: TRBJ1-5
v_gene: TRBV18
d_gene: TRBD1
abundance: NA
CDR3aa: CASSPPSGQGGNQPQHF
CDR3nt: TGTGCCAGCTCACCACCCTCTGGACAGGGGGGGAATCAGCCCCAGCATTTT

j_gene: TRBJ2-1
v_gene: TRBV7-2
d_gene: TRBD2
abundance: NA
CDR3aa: CASSLGLAGGDEQFF
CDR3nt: TGTGCCAGCAGCTTAGGACTAGCGGGAGGAGATGAGCAGTTCTTC

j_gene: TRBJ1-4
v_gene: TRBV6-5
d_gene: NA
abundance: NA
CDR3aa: CASSYTWDSNEKLFF
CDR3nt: TGTGCCAGCAGTTACACTTGGGATTCTAATGAAAAACTGTTTTTT

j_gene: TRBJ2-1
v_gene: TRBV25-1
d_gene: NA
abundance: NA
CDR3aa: CASLPWGYNEQFF
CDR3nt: TGTGCCAGCCTCCCCTGGGGTTATAATGAGCAGTTCTTC

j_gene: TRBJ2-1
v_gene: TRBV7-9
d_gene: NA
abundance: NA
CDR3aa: CASLKDSRDNEQFF
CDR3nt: TGTGCCAGCTTGAAGGACAGCCGCGACAATGAGCAGTTCTTC

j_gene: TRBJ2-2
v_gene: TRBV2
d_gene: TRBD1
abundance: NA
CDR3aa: CASREPGQGASGELFF
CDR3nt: TGTGCCAGCAGAGAACCGGGACAGGGGGCGTCCGGGGAGCTGTTTTTT

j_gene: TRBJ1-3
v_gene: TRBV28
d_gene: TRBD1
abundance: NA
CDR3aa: CASTLTGAISGNTIYF
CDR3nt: TGTGCCAGCACCCTCACAGGGGCGATCTCTGGAAACACCATATATTTT

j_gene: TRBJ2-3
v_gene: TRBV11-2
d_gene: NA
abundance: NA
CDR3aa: CASSLGLPRDTQYF
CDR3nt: TGTGCCAGCAGCCTGGGACTGCCGAGGGATACGCAGTATTTT

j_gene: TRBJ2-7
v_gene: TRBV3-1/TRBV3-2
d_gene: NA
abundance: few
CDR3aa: CASSPGASYEQYF
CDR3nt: TGTGCCAGCAGCCCTGGAGCTTCCTACGAGCAGTACTTC

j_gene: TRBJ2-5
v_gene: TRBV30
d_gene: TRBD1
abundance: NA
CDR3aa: CAWGTGGRGETQYF
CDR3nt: TGTGCCTGGGGGACAGGGGGCCGTGGAGAGACCCAGTACTTC

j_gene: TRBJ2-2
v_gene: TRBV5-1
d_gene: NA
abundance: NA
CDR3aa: CASSVENRAGTGELFF
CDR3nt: TGCGCCAGCAGCGTCGAAAACAGGGCGGGCACCGGGGAGCTGTTTTTT

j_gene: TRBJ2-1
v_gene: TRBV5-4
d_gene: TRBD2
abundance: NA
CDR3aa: CASSWTSGRGRKQFF
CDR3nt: TGTGCCAGCAGCTGGACTAGCGGGAGAGGTAGGAAGCAGTTCTTC

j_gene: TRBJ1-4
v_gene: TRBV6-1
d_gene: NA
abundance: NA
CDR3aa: CASSEPGRPNEKLFF
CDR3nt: TGTGCCAGCAGTGAACCGGGACGGCCGAATGAAAAACTGTTTTTT

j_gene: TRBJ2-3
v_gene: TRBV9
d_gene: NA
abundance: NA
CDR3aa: CASSLGGLGVDTQYF
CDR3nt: TGTGCCAGCAGCCTGGGGGGGCTAGGGGTAGATACGCAGTATTTT

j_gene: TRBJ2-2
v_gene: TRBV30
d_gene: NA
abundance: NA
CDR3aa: CAWSDGGELFF
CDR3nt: TGTGCCTGGAGTGATGGCGGGGAGCTGTTTTTT

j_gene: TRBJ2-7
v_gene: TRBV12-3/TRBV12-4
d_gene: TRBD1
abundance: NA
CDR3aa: CASSLGQGGQYF
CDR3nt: TGTGCCAGCAGTTTAGGACAGGGCGGGCAGTACTTC

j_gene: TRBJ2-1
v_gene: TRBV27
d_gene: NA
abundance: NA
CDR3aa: CASRTGNYNEQFF
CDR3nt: TGTGCCAGCAGAACAGGGAACTACAATGAGCAGTTCTTC

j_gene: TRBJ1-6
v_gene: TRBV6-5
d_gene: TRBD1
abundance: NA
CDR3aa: CASTPTGRESPLHF
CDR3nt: TGTGCCAGCACCCCGACAGGGAGGGAGTCACCCCTCCACTTT

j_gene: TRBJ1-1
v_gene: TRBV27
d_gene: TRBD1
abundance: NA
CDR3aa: CASSKTTRTGGRTEAFF
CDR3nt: TGTGCCAGCAGTAAAACTACGCGGACAGGGGGCAGGACTGAAGCTTTCTTT

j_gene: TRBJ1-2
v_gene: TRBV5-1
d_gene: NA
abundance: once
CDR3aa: CASSPHRDRYDYTF
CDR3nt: TGCGCCAGCAGCCCACACCGGGACCGATATGACTACACCTTC

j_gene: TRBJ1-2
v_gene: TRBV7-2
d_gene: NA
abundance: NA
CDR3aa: CASGKDSNYGYTF
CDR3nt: TGTGCCAGCGGAAAAGACAGTAACTATGGCTACACCTTC

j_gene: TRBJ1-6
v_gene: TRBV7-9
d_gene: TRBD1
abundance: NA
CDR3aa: CASSFGTGGTYNSPLHF
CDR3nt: TGTGCCAGCAGCTTCGGAACAGGGGGGACCTATAATTCACCCCTCCACTTT

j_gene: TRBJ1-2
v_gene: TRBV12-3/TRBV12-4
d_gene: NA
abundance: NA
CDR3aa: CASGTAGYGYTF
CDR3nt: TGTGCCAGCGGGACGGCCGGTTATGGCTACACCTTC

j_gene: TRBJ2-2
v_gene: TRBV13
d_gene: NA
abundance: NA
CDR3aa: CASSSVGTGELFF
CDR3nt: TGTGCCAGCAGTTCAGTCGGGACCGGGGAGCTGTTTTTT

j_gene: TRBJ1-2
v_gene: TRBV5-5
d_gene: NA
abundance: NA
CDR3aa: CASSSLGQVPYGYTF
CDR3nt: TGTGCCAGCAGTTCCCTAGGGCAGGTCCCCTATGGCTACACCTTC

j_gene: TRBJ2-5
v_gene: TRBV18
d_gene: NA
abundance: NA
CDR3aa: CASSPAVEETQYF
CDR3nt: TGTGCCAGCTCACCAGCAGTAGAAGAGACCCAGTACTTC